The T cell receptor (beta chain) described here comes from a study of a mutant IDH1 vaccine in newly diagnosed glioma. At the level of the study: Across weeks 1, 3, 5, 7, 11, 15, 19 and 23, patients received a vaccination each time, eight in all. Whole-study findings and limits: Shifts in the top peripheral T cell clonotypes seemed unrelated to pseudoprogression.

Measured with immunoSEQ multiplex PCR; TCRdb has only the in-frame clones, and not every one. Found here are about 21,000 clones, 89% of them singletons; the top ten hold more than 5%. Sample time point: week 11, during vaccination. Every vaccine dose comprised 300 ug of mutant IDH1 20-mer peptide plus topical imiquimod. This clone was observed a single time. No antigen is known for it. The source is a woman in her thirties or forties with glioma. This material consisted of PBMCs, taken from a glioma patient whose treatment included an IDH1 peptide vaccine.

The CDR3 protein is CASSQRGEVPPTF. The CDR3 nucleotides read TGCGCCAGCAGCCAACGGGGGGAGGTCCCCCCCACCTTC. The chain couples TRBV4-1 to TRBJ1-2, with D tentatively TRBD1 (5 bases). The germline V gene has CDR1 MGHRA and CDR2 YSYEKL. Between the trimmed V and J ends, which lost 2 bases and 13 bases, there was a span of 17 bases. CDR3 length equals 13 residues.